Listed below are T cell receptor beta chains from one sample, sequenced in a study of siplizumab effects on memory and regulatory T cells. Sequenced by immunoSEQ multiplex PCR; TCRdb stores in-frame clones only, minus some. The sample shows approximately 65,000 clones, approximately 79% of them seen only once. Sequences were obtained from memory CD4+ T cells sorted from blood. All receptors derive from a human donor in good health. The CDR3 runs from the conserved cysteine through the conserved F or W. The order of the fields is J gene, V gene, CDR3 protein.

TRBJ1-6 TRBV19 CASRQGSDNSPLHF
TRBJ1-2 TRBV5-1 CASTLGGGNGYTF
TRBJ1-5 TRBV4-3 CASSQEKGGNQPQHF
TRBJ1-4 TRBV7-9 CASSEGTGATTNEKLFF
TRBJ1-2 TRBV18 CASSQPDGGNYGYTF
TRBJ1-2 TRBV30 CAWSRQGADRRNGYTF
TRBJ2-7 TRBV10-3 CAISSIAHTSGGYEQYF
TRBJ2-5 TRBV5-4 CASSVRQGWGETQYF
TRBJ1-6 TRBV29-1 CSVATGTIGSPLHF
TRBJ1-2 TRBV4-1 CASSQDPAGGGLGYTF
TRBJ1-1 TRBV11-1 CASRGATGGAFF
TRBJ2-1 TRBV6-5 CASSYARGGYNEQFF
TRBJ1-5 TRBV4-2 CASSQDQVQPQHF
TRBJ2-7 TRBV6-5 CASTRGQGGEQYF
TRBJ1-5 TRBV5-5 CASSLLGGVNQPQHF
TRBJ1-2 TRBV7-4 CASSQNVQGFGTF
TRBJ2-7 TRBV7-3 CASSLTAGEQYF
TRBJ1-6 TRBV25-1 CASSVWGSNSPLHF
TRBJ2-7 TRBV7-8 CASSPGGGGVTYEQYF
TRBJ1-5 TRBV6-6 CASQGANQPQHF
TRBJ1-5 TRBV27 CASRPGTGSNQPQHF
TRBJ2-5 TRBV30 CAWGEGNQETQYF
TRBJ1-4 TRBV5-4 CASSPSGQTNEKLFF
TRBJ2-2 TRBV7-7 CASSLQLNTGELFF
TRBJ1-2 TRBV28 CASTAGGGDTYGYTF
TRBJ2-2 TRBV7-3 CASSLTRTRTGHTGELFF
TRBJ1-2 TRBV7-2 CASSPPSAGPWLWGYTF
TRBJ1-4 TRBV10-3 CAISAADNEKLFF
TRBJ2-5 TRBV6-5 CASSYPRAGGQETQYF
TRBJ1-4 TRBV10-3 CAIRTPGQGEKLFF
TRBJ1-3 TRBV7-9 CASSQGNSGNTIYF
TRBJ1-2 TRBV10-3 CAISEGAQRPGYTF
TRBJ2-6 TRBV7-7 CASSQAVCGGRIISGANVLTF
TRBJ2-1 TRBV7-2 CASSFWGGQVNEQFF
TRBJ1-4 TRBV29-1 CSAGREYEKLFF
TRBJ1-1 TRBV6-6 CASSYSSGFEAFF
TRBJ1-3 TRBV29-1 CSVGQASSGNTIYF
TRBJ1-1 TRBV7-2 CASSLPLTTYTEAFF
TRBJ2-3 TRBV27 CASSPLPGASGTDTQYF
TRBJ2-5 TRBV28 CASSLGGVVYETQYF
TRBJ1-2 TRBV5-6 CASSGQGWDYTF
TRBJ2-7 TRBV2 CASSQGRSLLDEQYF
TRBJ2-5 TRBV2 CASTLDLQETQYF
TRBJ1-5 TRBV7-9 CASSLAHFQPQHF
TRBJ2-5 TRBV9 CASSPTSGFQETQYF
TRBJ2-7 TRBV10-3 CAISEPGPISYEQYF
TRBJ2-5 TRBV4-3 CASSQNRETQYF